Described below is a single T cell receptor (beta chain) sequence and its context. As yet, its antigen is unknown. The CDR3 contains 19 residues. V lost 2 bases and J lost 1; bases outside the gene matches: 8. CDR1 and CDR2 from the germline V gene are LGHNT and FRNRAP. TCR sequencing covered three patients who responded to pembrolizumab. The data are from a study of PD-1 blockade in mismatch repair-deficient tumors. Study information: All were previously treated, progressing patients with over 9 mismatch repair-deficient cancer types.

The study's findings and limits: After pembrolizumab, tumor-resident clones rose rapidly, then generally contracted before radiologic responses.

Produced via immunoSEQ multiplex PCR; TCRdb's table is partial and in-frame only. The top ten hold 13% of the sample, which has 120,000 or so clones, 85% to 90% seen once. V gene TRBV12-5 combines with J gene TRBJ2-3; 14 nucleotides line up with TRBD2. This TCR was sampled from an adult with mismatch repair-deficient cancer. Here the sequenced sample was peripheral blood, taken 44 weeks after starting pembrolizumab. The DNA for the CDR3 is TGTGCTAGTGGTTTGCTCGGACTAGCGGGAGGTGGGTGCACAGATACGCAGTATTTT. This codes for CASGLLGLAGGGCTDTQYF.